The TCR beta chain under discussion was sequenced for a study of blood T cell repertoires in COVID-19. Study information: The United States, Italy and Spain supplied acute and convalescent COVID-19 samples. The analysed material was cDNA or gDNA that came from T cells, B-cell-depleted T cells, or PBMCs.

Germline loops: CDR1 KGHSH, CDR2 LQKENI. The CDR3 extends over 15 amino acids. The ends were cut back, 3 bases at V and 1 base at J, with 7 bases in the middle. Per the study methods: Amplified reference gene primers provided the basis for estimating nucleated cell counts. Sequencing was performed with immunoSEQ multiplex PCR; in TCRdb, only in-frame clones are kept and a portion is missing. V and J calls and clone size are as listed in that table; D and trimming were resolved from the DNA. The sample gives 400,000 to 550,000 clones, around 89% of which show up once; roughly 4% is in the top ten. The sequenced material came from peripheral blood. This receptor was obtained from a woman in her twenties or thirties with acute or convalescent COVID-19. The chain recombines TRBV18 with TRBJ2-6, with D possibly matching TRBD2 (5 bases). The CDR3: CASSPRDSGANVLTF. As DNA, the CDR3 is TGTGCCAGCTCACCCCGGGATTCTGGGGCCAACGTCCTGACTTTC.